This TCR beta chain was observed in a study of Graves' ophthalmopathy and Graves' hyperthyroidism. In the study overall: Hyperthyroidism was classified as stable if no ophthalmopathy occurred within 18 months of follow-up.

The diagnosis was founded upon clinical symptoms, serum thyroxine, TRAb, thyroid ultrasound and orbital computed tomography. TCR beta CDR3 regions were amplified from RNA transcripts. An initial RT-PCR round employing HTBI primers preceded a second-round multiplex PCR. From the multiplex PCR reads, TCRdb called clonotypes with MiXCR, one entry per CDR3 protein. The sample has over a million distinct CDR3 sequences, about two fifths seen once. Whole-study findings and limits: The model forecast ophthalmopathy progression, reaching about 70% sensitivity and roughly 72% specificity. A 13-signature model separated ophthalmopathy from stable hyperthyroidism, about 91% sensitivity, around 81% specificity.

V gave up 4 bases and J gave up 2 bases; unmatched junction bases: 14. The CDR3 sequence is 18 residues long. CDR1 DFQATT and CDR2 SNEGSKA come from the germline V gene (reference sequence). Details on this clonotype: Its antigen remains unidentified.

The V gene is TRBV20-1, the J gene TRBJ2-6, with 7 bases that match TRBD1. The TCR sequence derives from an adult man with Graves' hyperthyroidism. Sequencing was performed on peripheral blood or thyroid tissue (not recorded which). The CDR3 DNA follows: TGCAGTGCTAATTTCAGGACAGGCTCACTTCCTGGGGCCAACGTCCTGACTTTC. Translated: CSANFRTGSLPGANVLTF.